The rows below give T cell receptor beta chains drawn from one sample of a study of cytomegalovirus exposure and HLA in healthy donors. The protocol was immunoSEQ multiplex PCR, while the TCRdb copy is restricted to in-frame clones and leaves out a portion. This table holds around 100,000 clones, 65% to 75% found once. The sequenced sample consisted of PBMCs. The receptors shown here come from a man aged 35 to 55 in good health and CMV-seropositive. Each CDR3 is given without its conserved first and last residue.

v_call: TRBV7-9
cdr3_length: 13
cdr3_aa: ASSPGTLSTDTQY

v_call: TRBV28
cdr3_length: 11
cdr3_aa: ASLAGHSYEQY

v_call: TRBV6-4
cdr3_length: 11
cdr3_aa: ASSVRQFQPQH

v_call: TRBV7-9
cdr3_length: 11
cdr3_aa: ASSPGQREKLF

v_call: TRBV6-5
cdr3_length: 13
cdr3_aa: ASNPGQGNTGELF

v_call: TRBV7-9
cdr3_length: 14
cdr3_aa: ASSLPTGTANEKLF

v_call: TRBV19
cdr3_length: 13
cdr3_aa: ASSRGRGTNTEAF

v_call: TRBV25-1
cdr3_length: 11
cdr3_aa: ASSLAGDRTQY

v_call: TRBV19
cdr3_length: 11
cdr3_aa: ASSETGVYEQY

v_call: TRBV28
cdr3_length: 10
cdr3_aa: ASGLGRNEQF

v_call: TRBV7-9
cdr3_length: 11
cdr3_aa: PSSPSSATEAF

v_call: TRBV5-1
cdr3_length: 12
cdr3_aa: ASSLDRGPEKLF

v_call: TRBV5-1
cdr3_length: 12
cdr3_aa: ASSLVSVSYEQY

v_call: TRBV7-2
cdr3_length: 11
cdr3_aa: ASTFGYTDTQY

v_call: TRBV27
cdr3_length: 13
cdr3_aa: ASSLSSQGPYEQY

v_call: TRBV2
cdr3_length: 11
cdr3_aa: ASSDAGLETQY

v_call: TRBV30
cdr3_length: 11
cdr3_aa: ACAGTGNTEAF

v_call: TRBV28
cdr3_length: 13
cdr3_aa: ASSLAGSEGQPQH

v_call: TRBV5-1
cdr3_length: 13
cdr3_aa: ASSLGQGATYEQY

v_call: TRBV5-1
cdr3_length: 12
cdr3_aa: ASSAGQGLDGYT

v_call: TRBV5-1
cdr3_length: 11
cdr3_aa: ASRTSESDTQY

v_call: TRBV18
cdr3_length: 11
cdr3_aa: ASSPGTSYEQY

v_call: TRBV4-1
cdr3_length: 11
cdr3_aa: ASSQGTSPEQF

v_call: TRBV30
cdr3_length: 14
cdr3_aa: AWSVLETRPYNEQF

v_call: TRBV25-1
cdr3_length: 10
cdr3_aa: ASSYSTDTQY

v_call: TRBV7-2
cdr3_length: 14
cdr3_aa: ASSLGVGTGVYGYT

v_call: TRBV5-6
cdr3_length: 15
cdr3_aa: ASSLLSDRAGVGELF

v_call: TRBV19
cdr3_length: 13
cdr3_aa: ASSEGATGNQPQH

v_call: TRBV19
cdr3_length: 17
cdr3_aa: ASTKGPSGRLGSYNEQF

v_call: TRBV30
cdr3_length: 10
cdr3_aa: AWNGGLGEQY

v_call: TRBV30
cdr3_length: 12
cdr3_aa: AWGSGFGNSPLH

v_call: TRBV6-4
cdr3_length: 14
cdr3_aa: ASSEQKRLINEKLF

v_call: TRBV7-2
cdr3_length: 11
cdr3_aa: ASSYGVNQPQH

v_call: TRBV18
cdr3_length: 13
cdr3_aa: ASSPTYSGANVLT

v_call: TRBV28
cdr3_length: 14
cdr3_aa: ASSSAGGPGTATQY

v_call: TRBV10-3
cdr3_length: 12
cdr3_aa: ATRDCGMGTEAF

v_call: TRBV10-2
cdr3_length: 11
cdr3_aa: ASSTGVATEAF

v_call: TRBV4-1
cdr3_length: 12
cdr3_aa: ASSQDRGNYGYT

v_call: TRBV6-5
cdr3_length: 10
cdr3_aa: ASSGSSYEQY

v_call: TRBV4-1
cdr3_length: 12
cdr3_aa: ASSQSGLSYGYT

v_call: TRBV6-5
cdr3_length: 13
cdr3_aa: ASSLLAGGYNEQF

v_call: TRBV7-2
cdr3_length: 13
cdr3_aa: ASSPGLANTGELF

v_call: TRBV28
cdr3_length: 12
cdr3_aa: ASSSGAVYTEAF